The sequence of this TCR beta chain was determined in a study of low-dose radiotherapy and immunotherapy resistance in tumors. Study-wide context: Fractions of 0.5 Gy went to Cohort 1 every 2 weeks, totaling 6.5 Gy. The treatment that patients received was intravenous nivolumab 240 mg every two weeks plus ipilimumab 1 mg/kg every six weeks.

CDR3 length equals 16 residues. Germline-derived CDR1 and CDR2 are MGHRA and YSYEKL. J lost 6 bases, V lost 4 bases, and 6 bases had no gene match. There are many counts of this clonotype. The sample's time point: after trial treatment. Indicated treatment: LDRT plus nivolumab, ipilimumab, low-dose cyclophosphamide and aspirin (RACIN trial). Gene-specific TRAV and TRBV primers were used for first-strand cDNA, covering alpha and beta chains. TCR amplification involved about 21 PCR cycles with a constant-region primer and V-primer adapter. Via MiXCR, TCRdb re-called the reads, giving one row per CDR3 protein. The table shows around 84,000 distinct CDR3 sequences, with about 17% occurring only once.

The V and J genes are TRBV4-1 and TRBJ2-2, with TRBD1 identical over 12 bases. The sample in question was PBMCs, obtained after low-dose radiotherapy plus immunotherapy. The source of this sequence is a male donor with prostate cancer. CDR3 residues: CASSRLGDRGPGELFF. The CDR3 bases are TGCGCCAGCAGCCGCTTGGGGGACAGGGGGCCCGGGGAGCTGTTTTTT.